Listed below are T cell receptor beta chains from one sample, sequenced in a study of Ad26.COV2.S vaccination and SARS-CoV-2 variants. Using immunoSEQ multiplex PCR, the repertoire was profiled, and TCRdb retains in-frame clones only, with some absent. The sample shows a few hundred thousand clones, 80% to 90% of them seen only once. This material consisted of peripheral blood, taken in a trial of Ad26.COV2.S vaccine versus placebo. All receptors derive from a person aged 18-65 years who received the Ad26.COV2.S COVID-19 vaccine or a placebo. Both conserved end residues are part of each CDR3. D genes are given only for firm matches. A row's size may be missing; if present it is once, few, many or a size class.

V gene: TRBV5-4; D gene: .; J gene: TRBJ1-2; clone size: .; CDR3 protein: CASKGGSAYGYTF; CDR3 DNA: TGTGCCAGCAAGGGGGGCAGTGCATATGGCTACACCTTC
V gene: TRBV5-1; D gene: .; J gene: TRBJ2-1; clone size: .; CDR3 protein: CASSFAASPKNEQFF; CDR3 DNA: TGCGCCAGCAGCTTTGCGGCTAGCCCAAAGAATGAGCAGTTCTTC
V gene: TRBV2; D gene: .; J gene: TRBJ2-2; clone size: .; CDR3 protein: CASSARFTGELFF; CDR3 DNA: TGTGCCAGCAGTGCCAGATTCACCGGGGAGCTGTTTTTT
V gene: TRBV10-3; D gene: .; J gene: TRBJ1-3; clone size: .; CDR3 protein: CASGVVIAGNTIYF; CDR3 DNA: TGTGCCTCGGGCGTGGTAATTGCTGGAAACACCATATATTTT
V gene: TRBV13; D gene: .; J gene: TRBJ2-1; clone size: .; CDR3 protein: CASRDREEQFF; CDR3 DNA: TGTGCCAGCAGGGATAGGGAAGAGCAGTTCTTC
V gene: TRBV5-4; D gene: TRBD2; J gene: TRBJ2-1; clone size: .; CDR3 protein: CASSVTSGSYNEQFF; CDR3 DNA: TGTGCCAGCAGCGTGACTAGCGGCTCCTACAATGAGCAGTTCTTC
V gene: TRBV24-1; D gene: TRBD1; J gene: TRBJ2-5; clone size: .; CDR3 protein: CATRGRTGENQETQYF; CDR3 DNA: TGTGCCACCAGAGGCCGGACAGGCGAAAACCAAGAGACCCAGTACTTC
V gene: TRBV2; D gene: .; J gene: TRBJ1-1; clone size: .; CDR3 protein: CASSNPHSMLDTEAFF; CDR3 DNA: TGTGCCAGCAGTAACCCTCATTCGATGTTGGACACTGAAGCTTTCTTT
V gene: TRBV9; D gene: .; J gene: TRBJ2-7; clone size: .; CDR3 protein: CASSASSSYEQYF; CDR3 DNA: TGTGCCAGCAGCGCTTCCTCCTCCTACGAGCAGTACTTC
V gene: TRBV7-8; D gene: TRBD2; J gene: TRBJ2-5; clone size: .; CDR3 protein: CASSSDGTSQETQYF; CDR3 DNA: TGTGCCAGCAGTTCTGACGGGACTAGTCAAGAGACCCAGTACTTC
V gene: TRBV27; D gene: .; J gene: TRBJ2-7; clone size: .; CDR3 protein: CASSLLVEGRTYEQYF; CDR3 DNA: TGTGCCAGCAGTCTCCTCGTGGAGGGACGAACCTACGAGCAGTACTTC
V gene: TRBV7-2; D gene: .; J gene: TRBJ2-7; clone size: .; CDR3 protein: CASLATSRFYEQYF; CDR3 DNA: TGTGCCAGCCTAGCGACATCGCGATTCTACGAGCAGTACTTC
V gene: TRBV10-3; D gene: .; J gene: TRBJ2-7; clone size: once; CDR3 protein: CAISESKTESSYEQYF; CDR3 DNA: TGTGCCATCAGTGAGTCCAAGACCGAAAGCTCCTACGAGCAGTACTTC
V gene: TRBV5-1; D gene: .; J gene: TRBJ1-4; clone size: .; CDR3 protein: CASSLGSGAGEKLFF; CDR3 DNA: TGCGCCAGCAGCTTGGGGTCGGGGGCCGGTGAAAAACTGTTTTTT
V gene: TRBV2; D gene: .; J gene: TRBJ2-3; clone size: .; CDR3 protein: CASSYSSTDTQYF; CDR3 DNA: TGTGCCAGCAGTTATAGTTCCACAGATACGCAGTATTTT
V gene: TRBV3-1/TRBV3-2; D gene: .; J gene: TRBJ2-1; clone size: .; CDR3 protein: CASSQVLGRNYNEQFF; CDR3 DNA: TGTGCCAGCAGCCAAGTGTTGGGACGGAATTACAATGAGCAGTTCTTC
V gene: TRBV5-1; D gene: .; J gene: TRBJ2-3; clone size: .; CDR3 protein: CASKSPWADTQYF; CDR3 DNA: TGCGCCAGCAAGTCCCCGTGGGCAGATACGCAGTATTTT
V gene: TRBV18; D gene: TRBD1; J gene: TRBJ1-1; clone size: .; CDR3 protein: CASSPSGRTGGRDTEAFF; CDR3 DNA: TGTGCCAGCTCCCCTTCAGGAAGGACAGGGGGCAGGGACACTGAAGCTTTCTTT
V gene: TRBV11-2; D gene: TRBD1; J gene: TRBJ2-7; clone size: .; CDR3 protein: CASSRRDRDYEQYF; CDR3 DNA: TGTGCCAGCAGCCGGAGGGACAGGGATTACGAGCAGTACTTC
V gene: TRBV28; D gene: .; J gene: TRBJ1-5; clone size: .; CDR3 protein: CASSNGATQPQHF; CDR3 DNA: TGTGCCAGCAGTAATGGGGCCACCCAGCCCCAGCATTTT
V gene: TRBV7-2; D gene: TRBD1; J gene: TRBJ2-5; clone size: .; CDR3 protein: CASSFRGPEETQYF; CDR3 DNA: TGTGCCAGCAGCTTCAGGGGGCCCGAAGAGACCCAGTACTTC
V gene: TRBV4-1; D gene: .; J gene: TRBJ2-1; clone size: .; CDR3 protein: CASSPLRGDYYNEQFF; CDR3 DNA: TGCGCCAGCAGCCCTCTTAGGGGGGACTATTACAATGAGCAGTTCTTC
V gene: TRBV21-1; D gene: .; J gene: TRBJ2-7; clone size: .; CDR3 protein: CASSKGRSDLLYEQYF; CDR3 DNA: TGTGCCAGCAGCAAAGGTAGGAGCGACTTGCTCTACGAGCAGTACTTC
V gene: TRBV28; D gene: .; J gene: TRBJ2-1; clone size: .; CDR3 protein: CASSFYIFNEQFF; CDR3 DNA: TGTGCCAGCAGTTTTTACATTTTCAATGAGCAGTTCTTC
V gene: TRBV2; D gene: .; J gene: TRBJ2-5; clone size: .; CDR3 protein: CASGWAYQETQYF; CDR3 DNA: TGTGCCAGTGGGTGGGCGTACCAAGAGACCCAGTACTTC
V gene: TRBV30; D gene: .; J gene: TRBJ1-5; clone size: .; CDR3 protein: CAWSVGAVENSNQPQHF; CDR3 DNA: TGTGCCTGGAGTGTAGGGGCGGTAGAAAATAGCAATCAGCCCCAGCATTTT
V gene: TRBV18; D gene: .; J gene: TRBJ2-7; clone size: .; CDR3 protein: CASSLGTGDEQYF; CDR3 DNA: TGTGCCAGCTCACTGGGGACGGGAGACGAGCAGTACTTC
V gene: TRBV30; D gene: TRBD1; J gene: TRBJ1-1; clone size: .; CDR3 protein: CAWARQGRGLNTEAFF; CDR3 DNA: TGTGCCTGGGCGAGACAGGGACGGGGGCTGAACACTGAAGCTTTCTTT
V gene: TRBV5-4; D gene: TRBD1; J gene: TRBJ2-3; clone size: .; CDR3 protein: CASSLDRGPRYF; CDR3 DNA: TGTGCCAGCAGCTTGGACAGGGGCCCAAGGTATTTT
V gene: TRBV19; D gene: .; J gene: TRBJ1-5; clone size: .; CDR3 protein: CASSDGRSSRQPQHF; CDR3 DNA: TGTGCCAGTAGTGATGGACGGTCCTCGAGGCAGCCCCAGCATTTT
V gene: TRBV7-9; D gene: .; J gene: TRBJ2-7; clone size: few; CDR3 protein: CASTVMGEQYF; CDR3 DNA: TGTGCCAGCACTGTTATGGGCGAGCAGTACTTC
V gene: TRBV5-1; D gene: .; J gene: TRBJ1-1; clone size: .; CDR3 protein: CASSLAPGNTEAFF; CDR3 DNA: TGCGCCAGCAGCTTGGCTCCGGGAAATACTGAAGCTTTCTTT
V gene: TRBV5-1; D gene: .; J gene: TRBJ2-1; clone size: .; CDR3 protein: CASSAVAASSYNEQFF; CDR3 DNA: TGCGCCAGCAGCGCTGTAGCGGCTAGCTCCTACAATGAGCAGTTCTTC
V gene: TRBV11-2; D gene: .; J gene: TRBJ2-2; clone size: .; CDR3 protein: CASSRYRELGTGELFF; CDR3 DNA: TGTGCCAGCAGTCGTTATCGGGAACTGGGCACCGGGGAGCTGTTTTTT
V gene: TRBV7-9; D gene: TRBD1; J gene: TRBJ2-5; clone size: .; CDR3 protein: CASRPPPGTDRVETQYF; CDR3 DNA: TGTGCCAGCAGGCCCCCCCCCGGGACCGACAGGGTGGAGACCCAGTACTTC
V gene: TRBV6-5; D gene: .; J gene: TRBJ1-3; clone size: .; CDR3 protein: CASSYRGGSGNTIYF; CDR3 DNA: TGTGCCAGCAGCTACCGGGGGGGATCTGGAAACACCATATATTTT
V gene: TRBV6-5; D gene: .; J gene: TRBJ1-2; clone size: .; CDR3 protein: CASSWHDGYTF; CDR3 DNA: TGTGCCAGCAGTTGGCACGATGGCTACACCTTC